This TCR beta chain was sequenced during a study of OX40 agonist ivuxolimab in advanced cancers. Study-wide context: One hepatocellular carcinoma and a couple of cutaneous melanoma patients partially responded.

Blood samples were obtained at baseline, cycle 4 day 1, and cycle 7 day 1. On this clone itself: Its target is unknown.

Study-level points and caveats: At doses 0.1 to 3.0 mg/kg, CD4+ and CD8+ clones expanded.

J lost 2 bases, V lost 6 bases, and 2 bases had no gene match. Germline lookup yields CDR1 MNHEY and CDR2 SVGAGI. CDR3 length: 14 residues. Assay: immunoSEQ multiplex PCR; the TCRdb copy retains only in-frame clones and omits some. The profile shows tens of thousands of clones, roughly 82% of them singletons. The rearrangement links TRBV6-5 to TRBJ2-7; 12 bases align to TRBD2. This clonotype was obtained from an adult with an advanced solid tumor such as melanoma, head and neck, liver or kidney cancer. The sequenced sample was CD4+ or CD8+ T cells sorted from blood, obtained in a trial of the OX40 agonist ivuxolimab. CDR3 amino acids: CASRWTSGAYEQYF. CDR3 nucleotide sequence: TGTGCCAGCAGATGGACTAGCGGGGCCTACGAGCAGTACTTC.